The sequence of this T cell receptor (beta chain) was determined in a study of memory CD4+ T cells and cytomegalovirus serostatus. Study overall: Healthy Belgian adult donors included under ten CMV-positive and 24 CMV-negative people.

To note about this clone: Antigen specificity is unknown.

J gave up 0 bases and V 1 base, and 8 bases lay outside the gene matches. CDR1 and CDR2 (germline): SGHVS, FQNEAQ. This CDR3 has 17 amino acids. Findings and caveats of the study: Suggested: most of the CMV-linked TCR signature lies in CD4+ memory cells.

The sort gate was single viable CD3+CD4+CD8-CD45RO+ cells for memory CD4+ T cells. CD4+ T cells were isolated by positive magnetic selection. Method: immunoSEQ multiplex PCR; TCRdb's copy keeps in-frame clones and lacks some. This table holds 75,000 to 90,000 clones, roughly 80% found once. Sequencing was done on a sample of memory CD4+ T cells from blood. The source is an adult in good health and CMV-seronegative. The V call is TRBV7-8, the J call TRBJ2-7; 8 bases are a match to TRBD2. The CDR3 loop is CASSLGQAGVSSYEQYF. CDR3 nucleotide sequence: TGTGCCAGCAGCTTAGGGCAAGCGGGGGTAAGCTCCTACGAGCAGTACTTC. Variable domain in full (rest from reference TRBV7-8 and TRBJ2-7): GAGVSQSPRYKVAKRGQDVALRCDPISGHVSLFWYQQALGQGPEFLTYFQNEAQLDKSGLPSDRFFAERPEGSVSTLKIQRTQQEDSAVYLCASSLGQAGVSSYEQYFGPGTRLTVT.